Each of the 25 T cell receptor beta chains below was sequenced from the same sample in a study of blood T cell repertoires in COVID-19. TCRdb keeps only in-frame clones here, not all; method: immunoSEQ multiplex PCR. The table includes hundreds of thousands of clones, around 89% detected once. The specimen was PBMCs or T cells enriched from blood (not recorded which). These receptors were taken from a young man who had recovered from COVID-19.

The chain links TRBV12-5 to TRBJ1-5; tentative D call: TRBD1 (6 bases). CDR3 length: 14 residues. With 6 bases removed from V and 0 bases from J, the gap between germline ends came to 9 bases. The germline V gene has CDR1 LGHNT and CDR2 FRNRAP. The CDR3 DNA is TGTGCTAGTGGCACAGGGTATAGCAATCAGCCCCAGCATTTT. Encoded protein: CASGTGYSNQPQHF.

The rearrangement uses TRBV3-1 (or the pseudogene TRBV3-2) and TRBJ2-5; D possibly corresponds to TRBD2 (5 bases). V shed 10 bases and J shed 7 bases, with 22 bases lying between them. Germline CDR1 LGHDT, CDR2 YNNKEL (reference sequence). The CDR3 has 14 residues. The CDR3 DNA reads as TGTGCCACCCTCCCGAGTGACCGACGGGGGACCCAGTACTTC. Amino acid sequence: CATLPSDRRGTQYF.

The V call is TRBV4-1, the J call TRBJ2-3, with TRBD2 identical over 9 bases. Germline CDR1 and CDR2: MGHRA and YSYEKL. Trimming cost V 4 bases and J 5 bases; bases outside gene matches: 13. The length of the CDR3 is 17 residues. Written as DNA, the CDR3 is TGCGCCAGCAGCCCCGCCGGCAGCGGGGGGACGGGAGATACGCAGTATTTT. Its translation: CASSPAGSGGTGDTQYF.

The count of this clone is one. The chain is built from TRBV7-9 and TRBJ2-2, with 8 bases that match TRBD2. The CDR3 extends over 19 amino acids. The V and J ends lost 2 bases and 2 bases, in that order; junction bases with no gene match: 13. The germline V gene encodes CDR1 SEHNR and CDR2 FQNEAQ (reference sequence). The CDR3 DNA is TGTGCCAGCAGCTTAAAAGTCCCGGGACTAGTTGCCAACACCGGGGAGCTGTTTTTT. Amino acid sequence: CASSLKVPGLVANTGELFF.

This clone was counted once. The CDR3 DNA sequence: TGTGCCAGCAGTGGCCGGGACAGTTATTCCTACGAGCAGTACTTC. Translation: CASSGRDSYSYEQYF. The chain employs TRBV21-1 and TRBJ2-7; TRBD1, the table's D call, lacks a check against the DNA. TRBV21-1 is labeled a pseudogene. The CDR3 sequence is 15 residues long.

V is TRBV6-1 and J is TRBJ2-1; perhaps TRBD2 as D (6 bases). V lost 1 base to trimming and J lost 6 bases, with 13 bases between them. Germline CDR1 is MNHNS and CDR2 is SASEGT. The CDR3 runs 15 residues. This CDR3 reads CASSEGPGLSNEQFF. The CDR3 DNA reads TGTGCCAGCAGTGAAGGTCCGGGACTTAGCAATGAGCAGTTCTTC.

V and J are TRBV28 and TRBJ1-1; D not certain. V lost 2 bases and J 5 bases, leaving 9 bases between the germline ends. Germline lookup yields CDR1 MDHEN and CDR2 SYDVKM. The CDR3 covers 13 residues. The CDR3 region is CASSLQVLTEAFF. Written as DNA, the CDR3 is TGTGCCAGCAGTTTACAGGTTCTGACTGAAGCTTTCTTT.

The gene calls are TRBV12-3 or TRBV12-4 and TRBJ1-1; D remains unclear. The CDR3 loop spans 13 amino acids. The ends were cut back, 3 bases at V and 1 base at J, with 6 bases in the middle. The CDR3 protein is CASSLRQNTEAFF. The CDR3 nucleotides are TGTGCCAGCAGTTTGAGGCAGAACACTGAAGCTTTCTTT.

This CDR3 is CASGGLAGAYEQYF. The CDR3 coding sequence is TGTGCTAGTGGTGGATTAGCGGGAGCCTACGAGCAGTACTTC. This sequence joins TRBV12-5 and TRBJ2-7; 9 bases are a match to TRBD2. V lost 5 bases, J lost 2 bases, and 4 bases stayed unmatched. The V gene's germline CDR1 is LGHNT and CDR2 FRNRAP. The CDR3 sequence is 14 residues long.

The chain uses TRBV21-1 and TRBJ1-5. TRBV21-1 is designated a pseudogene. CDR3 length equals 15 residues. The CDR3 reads CASSKVGGPGQPQHF. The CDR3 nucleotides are TGTGCCAGCAGCAAAGTGGGGGGGCCTGGTCAGCCCCAGCATTTT.

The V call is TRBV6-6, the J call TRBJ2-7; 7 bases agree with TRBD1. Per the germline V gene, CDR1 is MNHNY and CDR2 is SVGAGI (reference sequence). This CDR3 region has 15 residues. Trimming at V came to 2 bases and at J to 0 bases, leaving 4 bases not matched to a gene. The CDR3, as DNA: TGTGCCAGCAGTTACGGACAGGTAGTCTCCTACGAGCAGTACTTC. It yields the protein CASSYGQVVSYEQYF.

In DNA form, the CDR3 reads TGTGCCAGCAGCTCAACCCGAGGCACTGAAGCTTTCTTT. Translation: CASSSTRGTEAFF. J is TRBJ1-1 and V is TRBV11-2; D not certain. In germline, CDR1 is SGHAT, CDR2 FQNNGV. The CDR3 runs to 13 residues. Trimming took 4 bases from V and 4 from J, leaving 10 bases between them. Drawing the rest from reference TRBV11-2 and TRBJ1-1, the complete variable domain is EAGVAQSPRYKIIEKRQSVAFWCNPISGHATLYWYQQILGQGPKLLIQFQNNGVVDDSQLPKDRFSAERLKGVDSTLKIQPAKLEDSAVYLCASSSTRGTEAFFGQGTRLTVV.

CDR3 loop: CAISDTGGEAFF. The DNA of the CDR3 is TGTGCCATCAGTGATACGGGGGGGGAAGCTTTCTTT. The chain joins TRBV10-3 to TRBJ1-1, with D tentatively TRBD1 (5 bases). The ends were cut back, 3 bases at V and 8 bases at J, with 10 bases in the middle. Germline V CDR1 and CDR2: ENHRY, SYGVKD. The CDR3 length is 12 residues.

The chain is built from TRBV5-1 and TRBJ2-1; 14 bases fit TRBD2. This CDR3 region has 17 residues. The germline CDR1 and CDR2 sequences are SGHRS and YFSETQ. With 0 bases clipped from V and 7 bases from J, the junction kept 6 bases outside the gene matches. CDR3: CASSLGQGLAGENEQFF. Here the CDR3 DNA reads TGCGCCAGCAGCTTGGGACAGGGACTAGCGGGGGAGAATGAGCAGTTCTTC.

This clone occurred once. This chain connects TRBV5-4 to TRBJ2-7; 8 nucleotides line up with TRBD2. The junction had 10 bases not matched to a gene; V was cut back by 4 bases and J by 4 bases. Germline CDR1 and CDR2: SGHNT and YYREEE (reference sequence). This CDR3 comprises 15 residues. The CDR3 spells CASSVGGVAGYEQYF. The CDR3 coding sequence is TGTGCCAGCAGCGTGGGTGGGGTAGCGGGATACGAGCAGTACTTC.

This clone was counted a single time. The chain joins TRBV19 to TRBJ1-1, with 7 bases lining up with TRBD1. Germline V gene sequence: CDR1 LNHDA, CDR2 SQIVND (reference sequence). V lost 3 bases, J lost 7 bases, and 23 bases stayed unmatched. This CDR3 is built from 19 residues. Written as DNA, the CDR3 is TGTGCCAGTAGTATGGTGCGGTTGCCTAGACAGGGCTCCCCTCGTGAAGCTTTCTTT. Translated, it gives CASSMVRLPRQGSPREAFF.

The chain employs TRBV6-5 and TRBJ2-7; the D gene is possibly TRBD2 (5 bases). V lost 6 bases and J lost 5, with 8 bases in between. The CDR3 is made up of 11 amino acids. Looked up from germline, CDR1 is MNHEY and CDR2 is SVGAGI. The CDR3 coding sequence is TGTGCCAGCAGCGGGGTTCACGAGCAGTACTTC. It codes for CASSGVHEQYF.

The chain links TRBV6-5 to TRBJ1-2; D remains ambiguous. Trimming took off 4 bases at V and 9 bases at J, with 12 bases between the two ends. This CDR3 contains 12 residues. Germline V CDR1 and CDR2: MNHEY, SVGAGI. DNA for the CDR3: TGTGCCAGCAGTTCCGATGTGGGCAGCTACACCTTC. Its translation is CASSSDVGSYTF.

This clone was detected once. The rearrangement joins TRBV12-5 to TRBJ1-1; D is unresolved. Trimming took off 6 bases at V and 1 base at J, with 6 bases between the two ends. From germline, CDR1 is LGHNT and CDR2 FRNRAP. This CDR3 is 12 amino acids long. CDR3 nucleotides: TGTGCTAGTGGGCGATGGAACACTGAAGCTTTCTTT. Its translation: CASGRWNTEAFF. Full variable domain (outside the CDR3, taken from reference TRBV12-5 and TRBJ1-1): DARVTQTPRHKVTEMGQEVTMRCQPILGHNTVFWYRQTMMQGLELLAYFRNRAPLDDSGMPKDRFSAEMPDATLATLKIQPSEPRDSAVYFCASGRWNTEAFFGQGTRLTVV.

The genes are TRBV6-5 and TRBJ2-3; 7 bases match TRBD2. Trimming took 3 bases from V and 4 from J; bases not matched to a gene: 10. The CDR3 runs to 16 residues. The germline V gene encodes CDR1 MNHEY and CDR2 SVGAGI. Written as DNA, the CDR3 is TGTGCCAGCAGTTATAGGGAGGGAATCTTCTCAGATACGCAGTATTTT. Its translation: CASSYREGIFSDTQYF.

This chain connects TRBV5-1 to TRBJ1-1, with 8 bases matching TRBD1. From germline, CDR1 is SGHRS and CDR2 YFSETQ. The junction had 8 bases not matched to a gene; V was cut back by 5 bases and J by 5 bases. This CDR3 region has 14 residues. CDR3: CASRPGTGGTEAFF. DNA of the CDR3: TGCGCCAGCAGACCCGGAACAGGGGGGACTGAAGCTTTCTTT.

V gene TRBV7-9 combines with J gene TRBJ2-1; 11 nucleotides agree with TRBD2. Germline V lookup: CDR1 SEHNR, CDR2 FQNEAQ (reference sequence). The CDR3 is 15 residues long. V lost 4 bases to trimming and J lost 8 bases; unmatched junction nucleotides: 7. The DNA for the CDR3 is TGTGCCAGCAGCTCCACTAGCGGGAGAATCGATGAGCAGTTCTTC. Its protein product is CASSSTSGRIDEQFF.

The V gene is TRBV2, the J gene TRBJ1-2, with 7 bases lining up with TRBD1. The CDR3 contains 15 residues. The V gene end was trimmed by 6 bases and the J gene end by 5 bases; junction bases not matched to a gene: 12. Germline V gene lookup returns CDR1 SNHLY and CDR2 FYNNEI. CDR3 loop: CASRARQGSEYGYTF. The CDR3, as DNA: TGTGCCAGCAGGGCAAGACAGGGTTCGGAATATGGCTACACCTTC.

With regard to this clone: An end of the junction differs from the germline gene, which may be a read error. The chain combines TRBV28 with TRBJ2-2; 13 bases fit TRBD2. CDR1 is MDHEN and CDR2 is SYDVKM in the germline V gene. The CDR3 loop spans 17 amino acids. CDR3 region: CASNLLAGGPKTGELFF. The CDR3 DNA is TGTGCCAGCAATTTACTAGCGGGAGGGCCTAAAACCGGGGAGCTGTTTTTT.

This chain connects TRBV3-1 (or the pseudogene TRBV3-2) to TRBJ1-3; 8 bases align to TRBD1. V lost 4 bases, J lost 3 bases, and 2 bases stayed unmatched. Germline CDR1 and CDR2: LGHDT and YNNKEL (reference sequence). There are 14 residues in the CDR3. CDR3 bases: TGTGCCAGCAGCCTCAGGGGGCATGGAAACACCATATATTTT. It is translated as CASSLRGHGNTIYF.